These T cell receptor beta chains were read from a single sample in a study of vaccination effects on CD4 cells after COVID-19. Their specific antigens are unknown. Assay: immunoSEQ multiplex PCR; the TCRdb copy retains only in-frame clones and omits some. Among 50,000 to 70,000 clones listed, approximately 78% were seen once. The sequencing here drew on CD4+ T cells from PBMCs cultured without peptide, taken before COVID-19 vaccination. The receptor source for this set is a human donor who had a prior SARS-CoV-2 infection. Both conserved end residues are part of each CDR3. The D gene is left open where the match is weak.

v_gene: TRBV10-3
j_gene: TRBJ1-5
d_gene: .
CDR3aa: CAISPNNQPQHF

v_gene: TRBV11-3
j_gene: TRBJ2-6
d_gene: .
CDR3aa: CASSWAGQYSGANVLTF

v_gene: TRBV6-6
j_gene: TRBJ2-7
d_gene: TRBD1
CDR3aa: CASSGGTGAHEQYF

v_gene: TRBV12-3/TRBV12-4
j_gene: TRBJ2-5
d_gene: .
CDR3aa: CASSSTHQETQYF

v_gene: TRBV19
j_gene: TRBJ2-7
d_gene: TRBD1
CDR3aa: CASSMNRGQGEQYF

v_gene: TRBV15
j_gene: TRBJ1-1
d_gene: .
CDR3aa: CATSRESMNTEAFF

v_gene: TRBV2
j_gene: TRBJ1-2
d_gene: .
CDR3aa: CASSESSYRADYTF

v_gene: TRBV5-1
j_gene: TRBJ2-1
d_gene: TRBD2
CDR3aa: CASTPRLAGGRGEQFF

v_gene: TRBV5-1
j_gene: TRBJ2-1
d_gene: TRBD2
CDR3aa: CASSIGLAGGHEQFF

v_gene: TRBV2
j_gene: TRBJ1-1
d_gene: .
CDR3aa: CASSVGGGKTEAFF

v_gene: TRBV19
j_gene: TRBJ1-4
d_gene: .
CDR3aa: CASPTGSTNEKLFF

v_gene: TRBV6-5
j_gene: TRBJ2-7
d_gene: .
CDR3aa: CASSPRRNSYEQYF

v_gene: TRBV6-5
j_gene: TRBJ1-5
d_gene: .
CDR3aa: CASRQGRNQPQHF

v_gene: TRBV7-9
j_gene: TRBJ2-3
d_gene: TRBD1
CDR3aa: CASSKRGTGVIDTQYF

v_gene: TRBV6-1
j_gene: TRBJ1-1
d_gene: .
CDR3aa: CASSEGGGWTEAFF

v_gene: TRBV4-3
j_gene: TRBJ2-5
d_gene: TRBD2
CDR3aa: CASSQGTSGSGETQYF

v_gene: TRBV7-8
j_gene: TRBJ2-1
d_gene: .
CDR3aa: CASSLARLYNEQFF

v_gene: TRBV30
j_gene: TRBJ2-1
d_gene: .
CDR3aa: CAWSVPYNEQFF

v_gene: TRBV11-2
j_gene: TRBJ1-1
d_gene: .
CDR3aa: CASSLGLTQAFF

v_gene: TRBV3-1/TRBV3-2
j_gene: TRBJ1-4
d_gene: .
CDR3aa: CASSPEGSATNEKLFF

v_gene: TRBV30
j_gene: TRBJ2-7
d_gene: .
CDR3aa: CAWSVKGLYEQYF

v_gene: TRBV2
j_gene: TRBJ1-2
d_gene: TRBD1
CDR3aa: CASRRGPSYGYTF

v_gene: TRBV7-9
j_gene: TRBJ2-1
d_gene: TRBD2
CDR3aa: CASSSEREGRYEQFF

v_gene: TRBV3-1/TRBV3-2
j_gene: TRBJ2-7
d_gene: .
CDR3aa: CASSQLIRSYEQYF

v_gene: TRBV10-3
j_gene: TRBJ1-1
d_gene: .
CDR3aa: CATGGANTEAFF

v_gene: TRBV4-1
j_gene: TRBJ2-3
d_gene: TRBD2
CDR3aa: CASSHLRTSGVSTDTQYF

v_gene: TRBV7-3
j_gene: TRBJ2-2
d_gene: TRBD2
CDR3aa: CASSRTSGGSLSNTGELFF

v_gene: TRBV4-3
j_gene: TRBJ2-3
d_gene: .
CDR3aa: CASSHSSVPGTDTQYF

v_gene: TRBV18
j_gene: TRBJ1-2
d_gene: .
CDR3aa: CASSPVMGNAYGYTF

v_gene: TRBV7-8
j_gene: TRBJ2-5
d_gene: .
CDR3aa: CASSLGIRGTQETQYF

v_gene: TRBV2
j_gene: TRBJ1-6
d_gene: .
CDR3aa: CASSDLNRDGYNSPLHF

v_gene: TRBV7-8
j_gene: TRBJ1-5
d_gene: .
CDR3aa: CASSLALGGTGNQPQHF

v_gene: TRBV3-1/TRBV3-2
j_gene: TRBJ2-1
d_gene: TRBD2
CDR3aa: CASSQVLAGSYNEQFF

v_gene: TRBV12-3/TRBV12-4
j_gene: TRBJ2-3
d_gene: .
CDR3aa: CASSFSPDTQYF